Listed here are 27 T cell receptor beta chains from one sample, sequenced in a study of OX40 agonist ivuxolimab in advanced cancers. Assay used: immunoSEQ multiplex PCR; TCRdb lists only in-frame clones, some missing. The table records approximately 92,000 clones, around 94% of them present only once. Material: CD4+ or CD8+ T cells sorted from blood, obtained in a trial of the OX40 agonist ivuxolimab. The source is an adult with an advanced solid tumor such as melanoma, head and neck, liver or kidney cancer.

The chain employs TRBV4-1 and TRBJ1-1; a weak D match, TRBD1 (5 bases). The CDR3 sequence is 15 residues long. Germline values: CDR1 MGHRA, CDR2 YSYEKL. With 1 base removed from V and 1 base from J, the gap between germline ends came to 10 bases. As DNA, the CDR3 is TGCGCCAGCAGCCAAGGGACAAACGAGAACACTGAAGCTTTCTTT. It yields the protein CASSQGTNENTEAFF.

The V and J genes are TRBV10-3 and TRBJ2-7; D remains ambiguous. The V and J ends lost 0 bases and 4 bases respectively, with 13 bases between them. Germline loops: CDR1 ENHRY, CDR2 SYGVKD. The CDR3 spans 15 residues. The CDR3 region has the DNA TGTGCCATCAGTGAGTCGTCTTCCCGTACTTACGAGCAGTACTTC. Amino acids: CAISESSSRTYEQYF.

The table lists this clone with a count of one. The rearrangement links TRBV18 to TRBJ2-5; the D call may be TRBD1 or TRBD2 (5 bases each). CDR3 length equals 14 residues. Trimming took off 1 base at V and 5 bases at J, with 11 bases between the two ends. Germline V lookup: CDR1 KGHSH, CDR2 LQKENI. CDR3 DNA sequence: TGTGCCAGCTCACCACTCTCGGGGCCGGAGACCCAGTACTTC. Amino acids: CASSPLSGPETQYF. Together with reference TRBV18 and TRBJ2-5, the CDR3 gives the full variable domain: NAGVMQNPRHLVRRRGQEARLRCSPMKGHSHVYWYRQLPEEGLKFMVYLQKENIIDESGMPKERFSAEFPKEGPSILRIQQVVRGDSAAYFCASSPLSGPETQYFGPGTRLLVL.

V gene TRBV7-9 combines with J gene TRBJ1-4; D may be TRBD1 (6 bases). Germline-derived CDR1 and CDR2 are SEHNR and FQNEAQ (reference sequence). Trimming removed 3 bases at V and 2 bases at J, with 22 bases between. CDR3 length equals 19 residues. The CDR3 DNA follows: TGTGCCAGCAGCTTCACAAACGTACTCAGGGGTCGGACTAATGAAAAACTGTTTTTT. The encoded protein is CASSFTNVLRGRTNEKLFF.

The genes are TRBV5-1 and TRBJ1-5; maybe TRBD1 (5 bases). This CDR3 spans 15 amino acids. In germline, CDR1 is SGHRS, CDR2 YFSETQ. Trimming stripped 0 bases from V and 5 bases from J, with 12 bases between. CDR3 sequence: CASSLEGDFYQPQHF. CDR3 nucleotides: TGCGCCAGCAGCTTGGAAGGGGACTTTTATCAGCCCCAGCATTTT.

The rearrangement links TRBV18 to TRBJ1-1; weak D call: TRBD1 (5 bases). This CDR3 region has 18 residues. V shed 2 bases and J shed 1 base, with 20 bases lying between them. The germline V gene has CDR1 KGHSH and CDR2 LQKENI. In nucleotides, the CDR3 is TGTGCCAGCTCACCAAGGTCGACAGCCTCAATTACGAACACTGAAGCTTTCTTT. As protein: CASSPRSTASITNTEAFF.

V and J are TRBV19 and TRBJ2-3; TRBD1 matches 7 bases. Germline lookup yields CDR1 LNHDA and CDR2 SQIVND (reference sequence). The CDR3 runs to 15 residues. Trimming at V came to 4 bases and at J to 2 bases, leaving 6 bases not matched to a gene. CDR3 in DNA: TGTGCCAGTAGTACGAGACAGGGAATCACAGATACGCAGTATTTT. This translates into CASSTRQGITDTQYF.

This clone has only one observation. The rearrangement joins TRBV9 to TRBJ2-1; D might be TRBD2 (6 bases). Trimming shortened V by 3 bases and J by 8 bases, and 12 bases separated the two germline ends. The CDR3 loop spans 13 amino acids. CDR1 SGDLS and CDR2 YYNGEE come from the germline V gene. CDR3 DNA sequence: TGTGCCAGCAGCGCACAGTGGGGGGATGAGCAGTTCTTC. Its protein is CASSAQWGDEQFF.

The chain combines TRBV7-9 with TRBJ2-1; the match to TRBD2 covers 8 bases. V shed 5 bases and J 4 bases; nucleotides not matched to a gene: 7. Germline loops: CDR1 SEHNR, CDR2 FQNEAQ (reference sequence). CDR3 length: 15 residues. The CDR3 protein is CASSPWRGDYNEQFF. In DNA, the CDR3 is TGTGCCAGCAGCCCTTGGCGGGGGGATTACAATGAGCAGTTCTTC.

The chain joins TRBV9 to TRBJ2-3; 8 bases fit TRBD2. The CDR3 runs 16 residues. J was trimmed by 5 bases and V by 2 bases; bases with no gene match: 10. Germline CDR1 is SGDLS and CDR2 is YYNGEE. The CDR3 loop reads CASSVAPSGGGDTQYF. The CDR3 DNA reads as TGTGCCAGCAGCGTGGCCCCCAGCGGGGGTGGAGATACGCAGTATTTT.

The V gene is TRBV9, the J gene TRBJ1-1; tentatively, D is TRBD1 (5 bases). V lost 1 base and J lost 0, with 10 bases in between. The germline V gene encodes CDR1 SGDLS and CDR2 YYNGEE. The CDR3 runs to 15 residues. The CDR3: CASSVQGSMNTEAFF. CDR3 nucleotide sequence: TGTGCCAGCAGCGTACAGGGTTCCATGAACACTGAAGCTTTCTTT.

The chain carries TRBV19 and TRBJ1-2, with no clear D. Germline V gene data show CDR1 as LNHDA and CDR2 as SQIVND (reference sequence). This CDR3 has 14 amino acids. Trimming removed 6 bases at V and 0 bases at J, with 11 bases between. In DNA, the CDR3 is TGTGCCAGTAGAGAGGGTGGAACTAACTATGGCTACACCTTC. Protein: CASREGGTNYGYTF.

The V gene is TRBV28, the J gene TRBJ2-5; weak D call: TRBD2 (6 bases). The CDR3 sequence is 15 residues long. The germline CDR1 and CDR2 sequences are MDHEN and SYDVKM. Trimming stripped 6 bases from V and 4 bases from J, with 18 bases between. CDR3 region: CASRLGGSGRETQYF. As DNA, the CDR3 is TGTGCCAGCAGACTGGGGGGTTCTGGGAGAGAGACCCAGTACTTC.

The genes are TRBV4-2 and TRBJ1-3; D not certain. V was cut by 0 bases and J by 4 bases, with 7 bases left in between. The germline gives CDR1 LGHNA, CDR2 YNFKEQ. The CDR3 sequence is 14 residues long. CDR3 protein: CASSQDGAGNTIYF. The DNA for the CDR3 is TGTGCCAGCAGCCAAGATGGAGCAGGAAACACCATATATTTT.

The genes are TRBV12-5 and TRBJ2-5; TRBD1 matches at 7 bases. This CDR3 is 17 amino acids long. In germline, CDR1 is LGHNT, CDR2 FRNRAP. J gave up 1 base and V 5 bases, and 13 bases lay outside the gene matches. Written as DNA, the CDR3 is TGTGCTAGTGGTCCAGGAAAACACGGGACAGTCCAAGAGACCCAGTACTTC. Translating gives CASGPGKHGTVQETQYF. The full variable domain, its missing parts supplied by reference TRBV12-5 and TRBJ2-5, is DARVTQTPRHKVTEMGQEVTMRCQPILGHNTVFWYRQTMMQGLELLAYFRNRAPLDDSGMPKDRFSAEMPDATLATLKIQPSEPRDSAVYFCASGPGKHGTVQETQYFGPGTRLLVL.

The chain recombines TRBV7-8 with TRBJ1-2; the D is unclear. CDR3 size: 16 residues. Germline CDR1 reads SGHVS; CDR2 reads FQNEAQ. V dropped 1 base and J dropped 3 bases, with 15 bases sitting between them. CDR3 residues: CASSLVGQVVYYGYTF. CDR3 coding DNA: TGTGCCAGCAGCTTAGTCGGCCAGGTCGTTTACTATGGCTACACCTTC.

The chain carries TRBV5-1 and TRBJ1-2; 8 positions match TRBD1. The V gene end was trimmed by 4 bases and the J gene end by 3 bases; junction bases not matched to a gene: 5. Per germline, CDR1 SGHRS and CDR2 YFSETQ. The CDR3 is made up of 14 amino acids. Here the CDR3 DNA reads TGCGCCAGCAGCCAGGGGGCCCGGTACTATGGCTACACCTTC. This encodes CASSQGARYYGYTF.

The rearrangement joins TRBV18 to TRBJ1-2; 7 nucleotides agree with TRBD1. Germline CDR1 is KGHSH and CDR2 is LQKENI. After removal of 1 base from V and 4 bases from J, the junction contained 6 bases not matched to a gene. The CDR3 loop spans 15 amino acids. Here the CDR3 DNA reads TGTGCCAGCTCACCACGGATTGAGGGGGCCTATGGCTACACCTTC. Amino acids: CASSPRIEGAYGYTF.

The rearrangement joins TRBV7-2 to TRBJ2-7; TRBD2 matches at 10 bases. This CDR3 has 15 residues. Germline CDR1 and CDR2: SGHTA and FQGNSA. V dropped 2 bases and J dropped 3; count of bases not matched to a gene: 4. The chain's CDR3 is CASSLPGLAIYEQYF. CDR3 in DNA: TGTGCCAGCAGCTTACCGGGACTAGCGATCTACGAGCAGTACTTC. Full variable domain (missing parts from reference TRBV7-2 and TRBJ2-7): GAGVSQSPSNKVTEKGKDVELRCDPISGHTALYWYRQSLGQGLEFLIYFQGNSAPDKSGLPSDRFSAERTGGSVSTLTIQRTQQEDSAVYLCASSLPGLAIYEQYFGPGTRLTVT.

This clone came up a few times. One junction end does not reproduce the germline sequence, and a read error may be involved. The sample has other DNA sequences that encode this CDR3 too. The chain is built from TRBV7-7 and TRBJ2-5; D not certain. The CDR3 covers 11 residues. Germline V gene lookup returns CDR1 SSHAT and CDR2 FNYEAQ (reference sequence). The CDR3 coding sequence is TGTGCTAGCAGCTTTAGGGAGACCCAGTACTTC. This gives the protein CASSFRETQYF.

Worth noting for this clone: At one end, the junction sequence differs from germline, possibly due to a read error. The chain couples TRBV2 to TRBJ2-7, with D maybe TRBD1 (8 bases). Looked up from germline, CDR1 is SNHLY and CDR2 is FYNNEI. CDR3 length: 15 amino acids. CDR3 nucleotide sequence: TGTGCCGGCAGGGGGCGGGGGACCGCGACCTACGAGCAGTACTTC. Translation: CAGRGRGTATYEQYF.

The rearrangement joins TRBV7-9 to TRBJ2-1, with D possibly being TRBD2 (5 bases). There are 15 residues in the CDR3. The germline V gene encodes CDR1 SEHNR and CDR2 FQNEAQ (reference sequence). V was trimmed by 1 base and J by 5 bases, leaving 12 bases between them. CDR3: CASSLGGSVDNEQFF. The CDR3 DNA is TGTGCCAGCAGCTTAGGAGGGTCGGTCGACAATGAGCAGTTCTTC.

This sequence joins TRBV11-2 and TRBJ2-5; D tentatively reads TRBD1 or TRBD2 (5 bases each). The length of the CDR3 is 11 residues. The germline V and J ends were trimmed by 5 bases and 11 bases, with 12 bases remaining between them. CDR1 is SGHAT, CDR2 FQNNGV, per germline. CDR3 sequence (DNA): TGTGCCAGCAGCCAAGGGGACGGGCAGTACTTC. It yields the protein CASSQGDGQYF.

The chain has TRBV11-2 and TRBJ2-7, with 7 bases that match TRBD1. CDR1 and CDR2 (germline): SGHAT, FQNNGV. The CDR3 contains 13 residues. Germline trimming cut 1 base from V and 3 bases from J; bases unmatched to any gene: 0. DNA of the CDR3: TGTGCCAGCAGCTTAGGGGACAGCTACGAGCAGTACTTC. Translating gives CASSLGDSYEQYF.

V is TRBV18 and J is TRBJ2-5; a possible D gene is TRBD1 (6 bases). Germline V gene sequence: CDR1 KGHSH, CDR2 LQKENI. Trimming left V 3 bases short and J 4 bases short, with 15 bases between. The CDR3 is 15 amino acids. CDR3 nucleotides: TGTGCCAGCTCACCCCGACAGGTGGCGGGAGAGACCCAGTACTTC. This encodes CASSPRQVAGETQYF.

This clone was counted a single time. The chain employs TRBV5-1 and TRBJ2-3; D possibly corresponds to TRBD1 (5 bases). Deletions cut 0 bases from V and 1 base from J, with 12 bases between. This CDR3 spans 16 amino acids. Germline CDR1 is SGHRS and CDR2 is YFSETQ. The CDR3 loop is CASSLDGQGGTDTQYF. Written as DNA, the CDR3 is TGCGCCAGCAGCTTGGACGGCCAGGGTGGCACAGATACGCAGTATTTT.

The chain recombines TRBV5-4 with TRBJ1-1, with 7 bases fitting TRBD1. The V gene end was trimmed by 4 bases and the J gene end by 1 base; junction bases not matched to a gene: 1. CDR3 size: 13 residues. CDR1 and CDR2 from the germline V gene are SGHNT and YYREEE (reference sequence). This chain's CDR3 is CASSRDRNTEAFF. As DNA, the CDR3 is TGTGCCAGCAGCCGGGACAGGAACACTGAAGCTTTCTTT.